Shown below are 7 T cell receptor beta chains from a single sample sequenced in a study of blood T cell repertoires in COVID-19. Profiled with immunoSEQ multiplex PCR; TCRdb holds only in-frame clones, not every one. The table includes under 45,000 clones, around 90% detected once. Sequenced material: peripheral blood. The receptors here all came from a man in his fifties or sixties with active COVID-19.

The gene calls are TRBV18 and TRBJ2-2, with 9 bases lining up with TRBD2. This CDR3 spans 15 amino acids. Unmatched junction bases numbered 6, after V lost 4 bases and J lost 6 bases. Germline CDR1 reads KGHSH; CDR2 reads LQKENI. CDR3 loop: CASSQNSGSSGELFF. The CDR3 region has the DNA TGTGCCAGCTCACAGAATAGCGGGAGTTCCGGGGAGCTGTTTTTT.

This sequence joins TRBV28 and TRBJ2-1; 10 bases map to TRBD1. This CDR3 is built from 15 residues. Per germline, CDR1 MDHEN and CDR2 SYDVKM. The junction had 11 bases not matched to a gene; V was cut back by 6 bases and J by 9 bases. CDR3 nucleotides: TGTGCCAGCAGCTTCCGAGGGACAGGGGTTCTTGAGCAGTTCTTC. Translating gives CASSFRGTGVLEQFF.

The chain recombines TRBV28 with TRBJ2-3, with TRBD2 as a possible D gene (6 bases). This CDR3 is built from 15 residues. CDR1 MDHEN and CDR2 SYDVKM come from the germline V gene. With 5 bases removed from V and 2 bases from J, the gap between germline ends came to 14 bases. The CDR3 loop is CASSPSTRNTDTQYF. The CDR3 nucleotides are TGTGCCAGCAGTCCCTCGACTAGGAACACAGATACGCAGTATTTT.

In this sample, this clone turned up once. The chain employs TRBV19 and TRBJ2-1; TRBD2 might be the D (6 bases). Germline-derived CDR1 and CDR2 are LNHDA and SQIVND (reference sequence). Trimming removed 1 base at V and 8 bases at J, with 15 bases between. CDR3 length equals 15 residues. The CDR3 spells CASSIVEGRSDEQFF. In DNA, the CDR3 is TGTGCCAGTAGTATAGTGGAGGGCCGGTCGGATGAGCAGTTCTTC. Filled out from reference TRBV19 and TRBJ2-1, the complete variable domain reads DGGITQSPKYLFRKEGQNVTLSCEQNLNHDAMYWYRQDPGQGLRLIYYSQIVNDFQKGDIAEGYSVSREKKESFPLTVTSAQKNPTAFYLCASSIVEGRSDEQFFGPGTRLTVL.

This clone has just one count. The V gene is TRBV7-3, the J gene TRBJ2-3, with D perhaps matching TRBD1 (5 bases). Germline-derived CDR1 and CDR2 are SGHTA and FQGTGA. The CDR3 is made up of 14 amino acids. V lost 2 bases and J 6 bases, leaving 12 bases between the germline ends. CDR3 sequence: CASSLGARRDTQYF. In nucleotides, the CDR3 is TGTGCCAGCAGCTTAGGGGCTCGTCGTGATACGCAGTATTTT. Based on the CDR3 plus reference TRBV7-3 and TRBJ2-3, the full variable domain is GAGVSQTPSNKVTEKGKYVELRCDPISGHTALYWYRQSLGQGPEFLIYFQGTGAADDSGLPNDRFFAVRPEGSVSTLKIQRTERGDSAVYLCASSLGARRDTQYFGPGTRLTVL.

V gene TRBV7-2 combines with J gene TRBJ1-2; no clear D. Trimming took off 3 bases at V and 6 bases at J, with 8 bases between the two ends. This CDR3 has 12 residues. CDR1 and CDR2 (germline): SGHTA, FQGNSA. The CDR3 sequence is CASSLGADGYTF. The CDR3 DNA reads TGTGCCAGCAGCTTGGGAGCTGATGGCTACACCTTC.

The V call is TRBV2, the J call TRBJ1-1; no clear D. The CDR3 length is 14 residues. CDR1 and CDR2 from the germline V gene are SNHLY and FYNNEI. Trimming took off 4 bases at V and 0 bases at J, with 9 bases between the two ends. The DNA of the CDR3 is TGTGCCAGCAGTGGGCCAGGCATGAACACTGAAGCTTTCTTT. Amino acids: CASSGPGMNTEAFF. Drawing the rest from reference TRBV2 and TRBJ1-1, the complete variable domain is EPEVTQTPSHQVTQMGQEVILRCVPISNHLYFYWYRQILGQKVEFLVSFYNNEISEKSEIFDDQFSVERPDGSNFTLKIRSTKLEDSAMYFCASSGPGMNTEAFFGQGTRLTVV.